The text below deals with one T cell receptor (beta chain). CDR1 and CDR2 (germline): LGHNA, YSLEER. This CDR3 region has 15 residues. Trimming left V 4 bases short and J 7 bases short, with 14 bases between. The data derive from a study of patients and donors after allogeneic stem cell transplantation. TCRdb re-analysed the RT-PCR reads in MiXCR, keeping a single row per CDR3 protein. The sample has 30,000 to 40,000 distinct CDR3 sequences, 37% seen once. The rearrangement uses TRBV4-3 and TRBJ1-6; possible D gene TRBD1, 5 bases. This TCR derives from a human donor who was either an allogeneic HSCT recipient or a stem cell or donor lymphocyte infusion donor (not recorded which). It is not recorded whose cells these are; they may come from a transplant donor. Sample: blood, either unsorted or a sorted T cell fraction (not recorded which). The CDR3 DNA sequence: TGCGCCAGCAGCCCCGGATGGGGGAGGAATTCACCCCTCCACTTT. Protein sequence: CASSPGWGRNSPLHF.